A single sample gave rise to the 27 T cell receptor beta chains below, sequenced in a study of blood T cell repertoires in COVID-19. The assay was immunoSEQ multiplex PCR, and TCRdb's table has in-frame clones only and misses some. Of a few hundred thousand clones listed, approximately 90% are singletons. The sequenced material came from peripheral blood. The receptors were gathered from a woman aged 45-65 years with COVID-19, enrolled during active disease.

The chain joins TRBV9 to TRBJ2-3, with 7 bases fitting TRBD2. The CDR3 is 16 amino acids. Germline CDR1 SGDLS, CDR2 YYNGEE. Losses at the gene ends were 3 bases for V and 2 bases for J; bases not matched to a gene: 9. CDR3 amino acids: CASSGRGGGDTDTQYF. The CDR3 DNA reads as TGTGCCAGCAGCGGTCGAGGTGGGGGGGACACAGATACGCAGTATTTT.

V is TRBV27 and J is TRBJ2-3; the D gene is possibly TRBD2 (6 bases). CDR3 size: 16 residues. V was cut by 2 bases and J by 3 bases, with 15 bases left in between. In germline, CDR1 is MNHEY, CDR2 SMNVEV (reference sequence). CDR3: CASSLTAVAGTDTQYF. Here the CDR3 DNA reads TGTGCCAGCAGTTTAACGGCCGTCGCGGGGACAGATACGCAGTATTTT.

The rearrangement joins TRBV19 to TRBJ2-3, with 7 bases fitting TRBD2. Trimming took 4 bases from V and 5 from J; bases not matched to a gene: 3. The CDR3 has 13 residues. Germline values: CDR1 LNHDA, CDR2 SQIVND (reference sequence). The CDR3 sequence is CASSSGEGDTQYF. DNA for the CDR3: TGTGCCAGTAGTAGCGGGGAGGGAGATACGCAGTATTTT.

DNA for the CDR3: TGTGCCACCAGCAGAGATCTAGCCGGTAACACTGAAGCTTTCTTT. Translation gives CATSRDLAGNTEAFF. The chain employs TRBV15 and TRBJ1-1; D is undetermined. V shed 0 bases and J shed 2 bases, with 10 bases lying between them. Germline lookup yields CDR1 LNHNV and CDR2 YYDKDF (reference sequence). The CDR3 covers 15 residues.

The rearrangement links TRBV4-1 to TRBJ1-3, with TRBD1 identical over 7 bases. CDR1 is MGHRA, CDR2 YSYEKL, per germline. The CDR3 extends over 18 amino acids. After removal of 1 base from V and 4 bases from J, the junction contained 13 bases not matched to a gene. The CDR3 coding sequence is TGCGCCAGCAGCCAAGTCTCTAGGGGGCCCAGATACGGAAACACCATATATTTT. This encodes CASSQVSRGPRYGNTIYF.

The rearrangement links TRBV7-9 to TRBJ1-1, with 7 nucleotides matching TRBD1. V lost 4 bases, J lost 7 bases, and 3 bases stayed unmatched. The CDR3 totals 12 residues. Per the germline V gene, CDR1 is SEHNR and CDR2 is FQNEAQ (reference sequence). As DNA, the CDR3 is TGTGCCAGCAGCTCCGGGACAGTTGAAGCTTTCTTT. This gives the protein CASSSGTVEAFF. Full variable domain (remainder filled in from reference TRBV7-9 and TRBJ1-1): DTGVSQNPRHKITKRGQNVTFRCDPISEHNRLYWYRQTLGQGPEFLTYFQNEAQLEKSRLLSDRFSAERPKGSFSTLEIQRTEQGDSAMYLCASSSGTVEAFFGQGTRLTVV.

The genes are TRBV5-6 and TRBJ1-3; 8 bases map to TRBD1. Unmatched junction bases numbered 1, after V lost 3 bases and J lost 2 bases. In germline, CDR1 is SGHDT, CDR2 YYEEEE. The CDR3 loop spans 14 amino acids. CDR3 in amino acids: CASSWTGTGNTIYF. CDR3 bases: TGTGCCAGCAGCTGGACAGGGACTGGAAACACCATATATTTT.

The chain links TRBV5-4 to TRBJ2-1; 8 bases map to TRBD2. The CDR3 has 15 residues. CDR1 and CDR2 (germline): SGHNT, YYREEE (reference sequence). The trim removed 4 bases at V and 6 bases at J, leaving 9 bases unmatched. The CDR3 DNA reads TGTGCCAGCAGCCGACCGGGGGGGTGGGGCAATGAGCAGTTCTTC. Translated: CASSRPGGWGNEQFF. Based on the CDR3 plus reference TRBV5-4 and TRBJ2-1, the full variable domain is ETGVTQSPTHLIKTRGQQVTLRCSSQSGHNTVSWYQQALGQGPQFIFQYYREEENGRGNFPPRFSGLQFPNYSSELNVNALELDDSALYLCASSRPGGWGNEQFFGPGTRLTVL.

In its sample, this clone was seen once. The rearrangement joins TRBV19 to TRBJ1-2; a possible D gene is TRBD1 (6 bases). Germline V gene lookup returns CDR1 LNHDA and CDR2 SQIVND (reference sequence). The V gene lost 5 bases and the J gene lost 4 bases, with 14 bases spanning the gap. The CDR3 is made up of 14 amino acids. CDR3 in amino acids: CASSYPGGGYGYTF. The CDR3 region has the DNA TGTGCCAGTAGTTACCCGGGAGGGGGCTATGGCTACACCTTC. The full variable domain, its missing parts supplied by reference TRBV19 and TRBJ1-2, is DGGITQSPKYLFRKEGQNVTLSCEQNLNHDAMYWYRQDPGQGLRLIYYSQIVNDFQKGDIAEGYSVSREKKESFPLTVTSAQKNPTAFYLCASSYPGGGYGYTFGSGTRLTVV.

As concerns this clone: A single base separates this from a much larger clone, so it may be a read error. The CDR3 bases are TGTGCCAGCAGCCGCTACACAGATACGCAGTATTTT. Translating gives CASSRYTDTQYF. J is TRBJ2-3 and V is TRBV13; D is undetermined. The CDR3 length is 12 residues. Looked up from germline, CDR1 is PRHDT and CDR2 is FYEKMQ (reference sequence). Trimming cost V 5 bases and J 2 bases, with 5 bases left between them. Full variable domain (outside the CDR3, taken from reference TRBV13 and TRBJ2-3): AAGVIQSPRHLIKEKRETATLKCYPIPRHDTVYWYQQGPGQDPQFLISFYEKMQSDKGSIPDRFSAQQFSDYHSELNMSSLELGDSALYFCASSRYTDTQYFGPGTRLTVL.

The chain is built from TRBV2 and TRBJ1-1; 7 bases agree with TRBD1. V trimming: 8 bases; J trimming: 0 bases; junction bases outside the gene matches: 12. The CDR3 has 16 residues. The germline CDR1 and CDR2 sequences are SNHLY and FYNNEI. The DNA for the CDR3 is TGTGCCAGCTCAAAAGGGACAGCAACGGTGAACACTGAAGCTTTCTTT. This sequence encodes CASSKGTATVNTEAFF.

This rearrangement joins TRBV3-1 (or the pseudogene TRBV3-2) to TRBJ2-7; maybe TRBD2 (7 bases). V dropped 3 bases and J dropped 2 bases, with 11 bases sitting between them. CDR1 is LGHDT, CDR2 YNNKEL, per germline (reference sequence). The CDR3 loop spans 14 amino acids. The CDR3 DNA is TGTGCCAGCAGCCAGAGGGGGGGGGCCTACGAGCAGTACTTC. It translates to CASSQRGGAYEQYF.

The chain uses TRBV2 and TRBJ2-7; TRBD1 matches 9 bases. Germline V gene lookup returns CDR1 SNHLY and CDR2 FYNNEI. This CDR3 is 16 amino acids long. Trimming took 6 bases from V and 3 from J; bases not matched to a gene: 12. CDR3 protein: CASRGTGLASGYEQYF. DNA of the CDR3: TGTGCCAGCAGGGGGACAGGGCTAGCTTCGGGCTACGAGCAGTACTTC.

CDR3 sequence reads: CAWNVGKVENEQFF. CDR3 DNA: TGTGCCTGGAATGTGGGCAAGGTTGAGAATGAGCAGTTCTTC. The chain carries TRBV30 and TRBJ2-1; no reliable D call. V lost 4 bases, J lost 7 bases, and 17 bases lay in between. CDR1 and CDR2 from the germline V gene are GTSNPN and SVGIG (reference sequence). The CDR3 consists of 14 residues.

This rearrangement joins TRBV3-1 (or the pseudogene TRBV3-2) to TRBJ2-3; D not resolved. Trimming stripped 0 bases from V and 15 bases from J, with 19 bases between. Germline-derived CDR1 and CDR2 are LGHDT and YNNKEL (reference sequence). This CDR3 has 14 amino acids. For the CDR3, the DNA is TGTGCCAGCAGCCAAGAGAATGGTGGAGATACGCCCTATTTT. Its protein product is CASSQENGGDTPYF.

Here the CDR3 reads CASSPGTSGYEQFF. The CDR3 region has the DNA TGCGCCAGCAGCCCGGGGACTAGCGGATATGAGCAGTTCTTC. J is TRBJ2-1 and V is TRBV5-1, with 11 bases identical to TRBD2. This CDR3 has 14 amino acids. Trimming cost V 4 bases and J 8 bases; bases outside gene matches: 5. Germline CDR1 SGHRS, CDR2 YFSETQ.

V and J are TRBV28 and TRBJ1-4; D remains unclear. CDR1 is MDHEN and CDR2 is SYDVKM in the germline V gene. The CDR3 runs to 14 residues. Deletions cut 7 bases from V and 4 bases from J, with 13 bases between. In DNA, the CDR3 is TGTGCCAGCAAAAAAGGAGGGAATAATGAAAAACTGTTTTTT. Its protein product is CASKKGGNNEKLFF. Based on the CDR3 plus reference TRBV28 and TRBJ1-4, the full variable domain is DVKVTQSSRYLVKRTGEKVFLECVQDMDHENMFWYRQDPGLGLRLIYFSYDVKMKEKGDIPEGYSVSREKKERFSLILESASTNQTSMYLCASKKGGNNEKLFFGSGTQLSVL.

The chain has TRBV7-3 and TRBJ2-1, with TRBD1 as a possible D gene (6 bases). V lost 5 bases and J 0 bases, leaving 14 bases between the germline ends. Germline-derived CDR1 and CDR2 are SGHTA and FQGTGA. The CDR3 is 16 amino acids. CDR3 sequence (DNA): TGTGCCAGCAGCCCTCCAGGGGTTTCCTCCTACAATGAGCAGTTCTTC. Translating it yields CASSPPGVSSYNEQFF.

In regard to this clone: Other DNA sequences in this specimen translate into the identical CDR3. The J gene is TRBJ1-2, the V gene TRBV5-1, with D possibly matching TRBD1 (5 bases). This CDR3 is built from 14 residues. Germline V CDR1 and CDR2: SGHRS, YFSETQ. V was pared by 0 bases and J by 2 bases, with 8 bases between. As DNA, the CDR3 is TGCGCCAGCAGCTTGGATGGGGGGAACTATGGCTACACCTTC. It codes for CASSLDGGNYGYTF. Complete variable domain (other parts from reference TRBV5-1 and TRBJ1-2): KAGVTQTPRYLIKTRGQQVTLSCSPISGHRSVSWYQQTPGQGLQFLFEYFSETQRNKGNFPGRFSGRQFSNSRSEMNVSTLELGDSALYLCASSLDGGNYGYTFGSGTRLTVV.

This sequence joins TRBV7-9 and TRBJ1-2; D not resolved. Germline assignment: CDR1 SEHNR and CDR2 FQNEAQ (reference sequence). V dropped 5 bases and J dropped 8 bases, with 18 bases sitting between them. The CDR3 runs 14 residues. The CDR3 protein is CASSPSTTWFGYTF. CDR3 nucleotides: TGTGCCAGCAGCCCATCCACGACTTGGTTCGGCTACACCTTC.

V is TRBV5-1 and J is TRBJ2-3; 7 bases match TRBD1. The CDR3 sequence is 16 residues long. Germline lookup yields CDR1 SGHRS and CDR2 YFSETQ. V was pared by 4 bases and J by 0 bases, with 8 bases of the junction left unmatched. CDR3 loop: CASSPRDSRSTDTQYF. The CDR3, as DNA: TGCGCCAGCAGCCCAAGGGACAGCCGAAGCACAGATACGCAGTATTTT.

The chain recombines TRBV6-5 with TRBJ2-1; the D gene is possibly TRBD2 (5 bases). The V gene lost 2 bases and the J gene lost 4 bases, with 15 bases spanning the gap. Per the germline V gene, CDR1 is MNHEY and CDR2 is SVGAGI. This CDR3 comprises 16 residues. The CDR3 DNA reads TGTGCCAGCAGTTACACTCGAGAGGGCTCTTACAATGAGCAGTTCTTC. This gives the protein CASSYTREGSYNEQFF.

This clone was detected once. The V call is TRBV19, the J call TRBJ1-5; no definite D call. The CDR3 runs to 14 residues. Trimming stripped 2 bases from V and 3 bases from J, with 8 bases between. The germline V gene has CDR1 LNHDA and CDR2 SQIVND (reference sequence). The CDR3 sequence: CASSIPPVNQPQHF. Here the CDR3 DNA reads TGTGCCAGTAGTATACCCCCGGTCAATCAGCCCCAGCATTTT.

J is TRBJ2-2 and V is TRBV11-2; D possibly corresponds to TRBD2 (6 bases). The CDR3 has 17 amino acids. Germline CDR1 is SGHAT and CDR2 is FQNNGV. V gave up 2 bases and J gave up 4 bases, with 17 bases separating them. CDR3 region: CASSLTLGTHTTGELFF. CDR3 in DNA: TGTGCCAGCAGCTTAACCCTCGGGACTCATACCACCGGGGAGCTGTTTTTT.

The CDR3 spells CASSSTTGMNYGYTF. The CDR3 bases are TGCGCCAGCAGCTCAACGACAGGGATGAACTATGGCTACACCTTC. This chain connects TRBV5-1 to TRBJ1-2, with 7 nucleotides matching TRBD1. The CDR3 loop spans 15 amino acids. The germline V gene has CDR1 SGHRS and CDR2 YFSETQ. V lost 3 bases and J lost 2; bases outside the gene matches: 7. Supplemented by reference TRBV5-1 and TRBJ1-2, the full variable domain reads KAGVTQTPRYLIKTRGQQVTLSCSPISGHRSVSWYQQTPGQGLQFLFEYFSETQRNKGNFPGRFSGRQFSNSRSEMNVSTLELGDSALYLCASSSTTGMNYGYTFGSGTRLTVV.

The chain uses TRBV5-3 and TRBJ1-2; D is unclear. TRBV5-3 is designated an ORF whose function remains uncertain. With 2 bases removed from V and 3 bases from J, the gap between germline ends came to 14 bases. The length of the CDR3 is 15 residues. The CDR3 bases are TGTGCCAGAAGCTTAAGATATCCACCGGACTATGGCTACACCTTC. It is translated as CARSLRYPPDYGYTF.

The V and J genes are TRBV13 and TRBJ1-3, with TRBD1 matching 9 bases. V dropped 4 bases and J dropped 2; count of bases not matched to a gene: 6. This CDR3 spans 16 amino acids. The germline CDR1 and CDR2 sequences are PRHDT and FYEKMQ (reference sequence). The CDR3 protein is CASSSWDRETGNTIYF. CDR3 nucleotides: TGTGCCAGCAGCTCTTGGGACAGGGAGACTGGAAACACCATATATTTT.